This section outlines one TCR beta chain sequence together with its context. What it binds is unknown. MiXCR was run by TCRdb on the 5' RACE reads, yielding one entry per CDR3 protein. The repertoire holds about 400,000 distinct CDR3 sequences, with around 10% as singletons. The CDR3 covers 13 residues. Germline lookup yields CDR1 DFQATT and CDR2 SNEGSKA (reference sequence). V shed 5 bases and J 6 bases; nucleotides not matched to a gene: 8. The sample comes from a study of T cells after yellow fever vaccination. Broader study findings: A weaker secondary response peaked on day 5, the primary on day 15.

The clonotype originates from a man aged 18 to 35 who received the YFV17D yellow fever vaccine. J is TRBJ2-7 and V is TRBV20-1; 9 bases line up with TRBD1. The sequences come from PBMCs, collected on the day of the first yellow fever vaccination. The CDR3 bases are TGCAGTGCTCTTAGGACAGGGGTGGGCGAGCAGTACTTC. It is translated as CSALRTGVGEQYF.